This TCR beta chain was sequenced during a study of human T cells and chemical hapten exposure. For the study at large: For sensitization, 2% DPC was applied to an approximately 2 cm by approximately 2 cm patch of upper inner arm skin.

Each CDR3 protein is one row after TCRdb ran MiXCR on the RACE reads. The table has roughly 84,000 distinct CDR3 sequences, over 9.5% seen once; the top ten hold approximately 4.7%. V was cut by 3 bases and J by 5 bases, with 13 bases left in between. CDR1 and CDR2 from the germline V gene are LNHDA and SQIVND (reference sequence). The CDR3 totals 15 residues. Noted time point: patch test 2, 6 weeks after DPC sensitization. Treatment indicated: therapeutic diphenylcyclopropenone sensitization with weekly scalp DPC. At least ten counts were recorded for this clonotype. The receptor's source is a woman in her forties or fifties with alopecia areata. Some clones in this sample may be carry-over from other donors' samples. The specimen was whole blood, collected in connection with sensitization to the hapten diphenylcyclopropenone (DPC). The chain uses TRBV19 and TRBJ2-2; tentatively, D is TRBD2 (6 bases). The CDR3 spells CASSIPGAGTGELFF. CDR3 in DNA: TGTGCCAGTAGTATCCCCGGGGCGGGAACCGGGGAGCTGTTTTTT.